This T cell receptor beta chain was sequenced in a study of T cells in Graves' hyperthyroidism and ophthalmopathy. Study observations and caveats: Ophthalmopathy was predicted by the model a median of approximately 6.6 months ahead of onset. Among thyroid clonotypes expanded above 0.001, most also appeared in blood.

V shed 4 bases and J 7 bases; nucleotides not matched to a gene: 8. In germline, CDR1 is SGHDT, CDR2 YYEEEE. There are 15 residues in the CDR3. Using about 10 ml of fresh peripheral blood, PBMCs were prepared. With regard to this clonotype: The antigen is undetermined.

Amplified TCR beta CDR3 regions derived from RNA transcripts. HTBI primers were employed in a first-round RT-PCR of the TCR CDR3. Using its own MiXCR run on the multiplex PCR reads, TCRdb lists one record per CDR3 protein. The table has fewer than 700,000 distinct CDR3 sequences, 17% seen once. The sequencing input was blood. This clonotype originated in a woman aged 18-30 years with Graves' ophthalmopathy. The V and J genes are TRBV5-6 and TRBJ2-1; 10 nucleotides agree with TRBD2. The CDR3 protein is CASSDPGTSVNEQFF. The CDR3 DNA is TGTGCCAGCAGCGACCCCGGGACTAGCGTTAATGAGCAGTTCTTC.